One T cell receptor (beta chain) is described in this entry. The CDR3 sequence is 15 residues long. V lost 6 bases to trimming and J lost 3 bases; unmatched junction nucleotides: 8. Germline V CDR1 and CDR2: MDHEN, SYDVKM. These data belong to a study of blood T cell repertoires in COVID-19. Study context: The cDNA or gDNA used as material had been derived from T cells, B-cell-depleted T cells, or PBMCs.

Method: immunoSEQ multiplex PCR; TCRdb's copy keeps in-frame clones and lacks some. Altogether 140,000 or so clones are present, about 80% being singletons, with the ten largest covering approximately 17%. The sequencing sample was made of peripheral blood. This receptor was taken from a man over 45 with acute or convalescent COVID-19. This chain links TRBV28 with TRBJ2-7, with 10 bases aligning to TRBD1. CDR3 sequence reads: CASRRTRDRGYEQYF. The CDR3 coding sequence is TGTGCCAGCAGACGTACCCGGGACAGGGGCTACGAGCAGTACTTC. The full variable domain, with the rest looked up from reference TRBV28 and TRBJ2-7, is DVKVTQSSRYLVKRTGEKVFLECVQDMDHENMFWYRQDPGLGLRLIYFSYDVKMKEKGDIPEGYSVSREKKERFSLILESASTNQTSMYLCASRRTRDRGYEQYFGPGTRLTVT.